This TCR beta chain emerged from a study of regulatory T cells in long-lasting Graves disease. The J segment lost 0 bases and the V segment lost 0 bases, leaving 6 bases of the junction unmatched. CDR1 and CDR2 from the germline V gene are SGHRS and YFSETQ. CDR3 length: 17 amino acids. A note on this clonotype: Its antigen remains unknown.

The TCR beta library used iRepertoire HTBI primers with Arm-PCR amplification of CDR3. TCRdb itself ran the multiplex PCR reads through MiXCR, one entry per CDR3 protein. There are more than 300,000 distinct CDR3 sequences in the sample; 12% occur only once, and approximately 20% lies in the top ten. Study results and caveats: Graves' patients with persistent disease showed TCR diversity lower than patients newly diagnosed.

The time point was: newly diagnosed GD, antithyroid drugs for less than 3 months. There was RNA extracted from PBMCs, and the TCR library was made from it. The data also belong to a second study, concerning T cells in Graves' hyperthyroidism and ophthalmopathy. This second report adds: Primed by the HTBI set, a first-round RT-PCR was run on the TCR CDR3.

This chain uses TRBV5-1 with TRBJ2-3; TRBD1 matches 8 bases. The sample was peripheral blood mononuclear cells (PBMCs), taken at new diagnosis, from a patient treated with antithyroid drugs. This clonotype originated in a young woman with Graves disease. CDR3 bases: TGCGCCAGCAGCTTGGTCCACAGGGGGACTAGCACAGATACGCAGTATTTT. Residues: CASSLVHRGTSTDTQYF.